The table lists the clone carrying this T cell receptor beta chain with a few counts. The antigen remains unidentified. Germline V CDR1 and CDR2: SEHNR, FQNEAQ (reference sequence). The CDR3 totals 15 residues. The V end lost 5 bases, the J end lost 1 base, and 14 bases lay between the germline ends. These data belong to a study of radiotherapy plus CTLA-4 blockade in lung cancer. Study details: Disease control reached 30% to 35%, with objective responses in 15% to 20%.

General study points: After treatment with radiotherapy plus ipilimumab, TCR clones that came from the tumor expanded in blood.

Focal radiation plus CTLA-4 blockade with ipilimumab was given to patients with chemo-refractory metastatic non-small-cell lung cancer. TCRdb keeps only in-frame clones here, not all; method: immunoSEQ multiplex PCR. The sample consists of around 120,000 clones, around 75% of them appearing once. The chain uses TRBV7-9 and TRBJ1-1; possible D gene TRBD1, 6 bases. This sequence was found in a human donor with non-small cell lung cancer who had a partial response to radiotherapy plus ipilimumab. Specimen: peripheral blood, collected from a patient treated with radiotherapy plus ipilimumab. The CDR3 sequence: CASSPSGHQNTEAFF. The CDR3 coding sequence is TGTGCCAGCAGCCCATCGGGACACCAGAACACTGAAGCTTTCTTT.